This passage covers 14 T cell receptor beta chains from one sample sequenced in a study of OX40 agonist ivuxolimab in advanced cancers. Here immunoSEQ multiplex PCR was the method, and the copy in TCRdb shows in-frame clones only, minus some. The table lists 65,000 to 95,000 clones, about 85% of them singletons, with more than 3.5% in the top ten. The specimen was CD4+ or CD8+ T cells sorted from blood, collected in a trial of the OX40 agonist ivuxolimab. The receptor source for this set is an adult with an advanced solid tumor such as melanoma, head and neck, liver or kidney cancer.

The CDR3 DNA follows: TGTGCCAGCAGCTTAGTGGGGCATGGGGCCAACGTCCTGACTTTC. Its translation is CASSLVGHGANVLTF. The chain recombines TRBV7-9 with TRBJ2-6, with a weak D call TRBD1 (5 bases). The V end was cut by 1 base, the J end by 3 bases, with 7 bases between. Germline V gene lookup returns CDR1 SEHNR and CDR2 FQNEAQ (reference sequence). The CDR3 spans 15 residues.

The chain has TRBV11-2 and TRBJ2-7, with 8 bases identical to TRBD2. The CDR3 contains 15 residues. The V gene end was trimmed by 4 bases and the J gene end by 3 bases; junction bases not matched to a gene: 8. CDR1 SGHAT and CDR2 FQNNGV come from the germline V gene. DNA for the CDR3: TGTGCCAGCAGCTGGGCAGGGACTAGTGGCTACGAGCAGTACTTC. Translated, it gives CASSWAGTSGYEQYF.

The sample holds a few counts of this clone. The V and J genes are TRBV10-3 and TRBJ2-4; TRBD2 aligns across 7 bases. Germline V gene data show CDR1 as ENHRY and CDR2 as SYGVKD. V shed 4 bases, J shed 0 bases, and the junction held 21 bases outside the gene matches. CDR3 length equals 21 residues. The CDR3 DNA reads as TGTGCCATCAGTGTTCGGTTCGAGAAACCCCGGCGGGAGATAGCCAAAAACATTCAGTACTTC. Its translation: CAISVRFEKPRREIAKNIQYF.

This clone ranks as medium-sized. The chain uses TRBV7-3 and TRBJ1-3; perhaps TRBD1 as D (6 bases). CDR1 is SGHTA, CDR2 FQGTGA, per germline. The CDR3 length is 16 residues. Between the trimmed V and J ends, which lost 0 bases and 3 bases, there was a span of 12 bases. In nucleotides, the CDR3 is TGTGCCAGCAGCTTAACTCTCGGGACATTTGGAAACACCATATATTTT. This gives the protein CASSLTLGTFGNTIYF.

This clone was seen a handful of times. V is TRBV11-2 and J is TRBJ2-7; TRBD2 matches at 9 bases. This CDR3 spans 15 amino acids. The trim removed 5 bases at V and 2 bases at J, leaving 7 bases unmatched. CDR1 and CDR2 from the germline V gene are SGHAT and FQNNGV. CDR3 nucleotides: TGTGCCAGCAGCCCACTAGCGGGTCAACCCTACGAGCAGTACTTC. Its protein product is CASSPLAGQPYEQYF.

The gene calls are TRBV7-2 and TRBJ2-7; no reliable D call. The CDR3 loop spans 12 amino acids. In germline, CDR1 is SGHTA, CDR2 FQGNSA. V was clipped by 7 bases and J by 5 bases, with 12 bases between them. CDR3 loop: CASTFRVDEQYF. The CDR3 nucleotides read TGTGCCAGCACCTTTAGGGTGGACGAGCAGTACTTC.

V usage is TRBV7-8 and J usage is TRBJ2-5; D gene uncertain. Trimming pared 2 bases from V and 2 bases from J, leaving 0 bases between. This CDR3 is 11 amino acids long. The germline V gene has CDR1 SGHVS and CDR2 FQNEAQ. CDR3 amino acids: CASSLQETQYF. The DNA of the CDR3 is TGTGCCAGCAGCTTACAAGAGACCCAGTACTTC.

This chain joins TRBV7-2 and TRBJ2-7; 8 nucleotides line up with TRBD2. CDR3 length equals 15 residues. Per the germline V gene, CDR1 is SGHTA and CDR2 is FQGNSA. The ends lost 5 bases at V and 6 bases at J; junction bases unmatched: 12. CDR3 sequence reads: CASSLTGGTRGEQYF. The CDR3 region has the DNA TGTGCCAGCAGCCTGACGGGGGGGACCCGCGGCGAGCAGTACTTC. Drawing the rest from reference TRBV7-2 and TRBJ2-7, the complete variable domain is GAGVSQSPSNKVTEKGKDVELRCDPISGHTALYWYRQSLGQGLEFLIYFQGNSAPDKSGLPSDRFSAERTGGSVSTLTIQRTQQEDSAVYLCASSLTGGTRGEQYFGPGTRLTVT.

This clone was picked up a small number of times. The chain links TRBV4-2 to TRBJ2-1, with unresolved D. The CDR3 length is 11 residues. Trimming pared 0 bases from V and 8 bases from J, leaving 2 bases between. Germline CDR1 LGHNA, CDR2 YNFKEQ. The CDR3 nucleotides read TGTGCCAGCAGCCAAGAGGATGAGCAGTTCTTC. Translated, it gives CASSQEDEQFF.

The chain recombines TRBV7-3 with TRBJ2-1; no definite D call. This CDR3 has 13 amino acids. V was pared by 5 bases and J by 5 bases, with 10 bases between. The germline CDR1 and CDR2 sequences are SGHTA and FQGTGA. The CDR3 sequence: CASSSYVDNEQFF. Here the CDR3 DNA reads TGTGCCAGCAGCAGTTATGTCGACAATGAGCAGTTCTTC.

This clone came up once. V gene TRBV5-8 combines with J gene TRBJ2-2, with TRBD1 as a possible D gene (5 bases). Trimming shortened V by 4 bases and J by 6 bases, and 19 bases separated the two germline ends. Germline lookup yields CDR1 SGHTS and CDR2 YDEGEE. The CDR3 covers 16 residues. This CDR3 is CASSQEGAGLSGELFF. The CDR3 DNA sequence: TGTGCCAGCAGCCAGGAAGGGGCAGGGCTCTCCGGGGAGCTGTTTTTT. The entire variable domain, with the rest obtained from reference TRBV5-8 and TRBJ2-2, is as follows: EAGVTQSPTHLIKTRGQQATLRCSPISGHTSVYWYQQALGLGLQFLLWYDEGEERNRGNFPPRFSGRQFPNYSSELNVNALELEDSALYLCASSQEGAGLSGELFFGEGSRLTVL.

The chain couples TRBV10-3 to TRBJ2-1; 10 positions match TRBD1. Germline V gene sequence: CDR1 ENHRY, CDR2 SYGVKD. This CDR3 comprises 15 residues. Trimming took 6 bases from V and 7 from J; bases not matched to a gene: 9. In DNA form, the CDR3 reads TGTGCCATCAGAGTCACGGGACAGGGGATGAATGAGCAGTTCTTC. Its protein product is CAIRVTGQGMNEQFF.

This clone came up a few times. The chain is built from TRBV19 and TRBJ1-2; D is ambiguous. The CDR3 contains 13 residues. V gave up 6 bases and J gave up 6 bases, with 14 bases separating them. CDR1 LNHDA and CDR2 SQIVND come from the germline V gene (reference sequence). The CDR3 spells CASSPGLTNGYTF. CDR3 sequence (DNA): TGTGCCAGTAGCCCCGGACTGACCAATGGCTACACCTTC.

The rearrangement uses TRBV6-1 and TRBJ2-7, with D perhaps matching TRBD2 (6 bases). Germline V gene lookup returns CDR1 MNHNS and CDR2 SASEGT. Trimming stripped 8 bases from V and 0 bases from J, with 17 bases between. The CDR3 totals 15 residues. The CDR3: CASSSLSGSSYEQYF. In nucleotides, the CDR3 is TGTGCCAGCTCATCCCTAAGCGGGTCCTCCTACGAGCAGTACTTC.